The entry that follows covers one T cell receptor (beta chain) sequence. Its target is not known. The data were obtained in a study of cytomegalovirus exposure and HLA in healthy donors. The PCR had 60 Vbeta and 13 Jbeta primers. The assay was immunoSEQ multiplex PCR, and TCRdb's table has in-frame clones only and misses some. Listed are about 110,000 clones; approximately 6.2% falls within the top ten. Study-wide results and caveats: An analysis that was carried out later associated approximately 17,000 TCR beta sequences with HLA alleles at 0.05 false discovery rate. Rarity marked most TCR sequences, yet some public TCRs occurred in many donors. As confirmed in vitro, three CMV-associated chains were specific for CMV antigens. Reports credit the classifier with highly specific, highly sensitive diagnosis of cytomegalovirus status.

Trimming stripped 7 bases from V and 5 bases from J, with 11 bases between. CDR1 is MNHEY and CDR2 is SVGAGI in the germline V gene. The CDR3 is 13 residues long. V usage is TRBV6-5 and J usage is TRBJ2-2, with D perhaps matching TRBD1 (5 bases). This receptor was identified in a middle-aged man in good health and CMV-seropositive. The sequenced sample consisted of PBMCs. This CDR3 reads CASKPGFTGELFF. The CDR3 region has the DNA TGTGCCAGCAAGCCAGGGTTTACCGGGGAGCTGTTTTTT.